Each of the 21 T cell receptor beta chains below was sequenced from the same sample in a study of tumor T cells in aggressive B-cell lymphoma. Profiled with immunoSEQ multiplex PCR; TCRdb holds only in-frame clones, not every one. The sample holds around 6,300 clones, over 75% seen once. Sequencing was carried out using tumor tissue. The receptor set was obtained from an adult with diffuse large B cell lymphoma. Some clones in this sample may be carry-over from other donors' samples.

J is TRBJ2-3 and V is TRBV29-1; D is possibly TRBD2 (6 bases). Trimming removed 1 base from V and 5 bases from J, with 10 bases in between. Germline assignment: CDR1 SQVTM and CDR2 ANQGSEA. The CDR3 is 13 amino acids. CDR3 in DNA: TGCAGCGTTGAAGCGGGAGCAGGAGATACGCAGTATTTT. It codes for CSVEAGAGDTQYF.

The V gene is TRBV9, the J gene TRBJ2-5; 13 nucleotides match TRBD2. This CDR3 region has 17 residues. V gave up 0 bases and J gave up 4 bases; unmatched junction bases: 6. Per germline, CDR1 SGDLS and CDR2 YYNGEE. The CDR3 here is CASSVGTSGGLRETQYF. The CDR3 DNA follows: TGTGCCAGCAGCGTAGGGACTAGCGGGGGCTTACGAGAGACCCAGTACTTC.

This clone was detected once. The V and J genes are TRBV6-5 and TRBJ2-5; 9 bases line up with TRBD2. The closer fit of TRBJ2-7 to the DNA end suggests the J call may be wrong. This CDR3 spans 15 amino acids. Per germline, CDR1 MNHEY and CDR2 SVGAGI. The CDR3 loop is CASSLGASGVYEQYF. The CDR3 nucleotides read TGTGCCAGCAGCCTAGGGGCTAGCGGGGTCTACGAGCAGTACTTC.

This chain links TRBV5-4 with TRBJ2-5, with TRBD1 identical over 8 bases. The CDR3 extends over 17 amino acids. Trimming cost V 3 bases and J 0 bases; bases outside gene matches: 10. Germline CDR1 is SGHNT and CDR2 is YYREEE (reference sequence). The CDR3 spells CASSSDDDRGYQETQYF. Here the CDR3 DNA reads TGTGCCAGCAGCTCGGATGACGACAGGGGCTACCAAGAGACCCAGTACTTC.

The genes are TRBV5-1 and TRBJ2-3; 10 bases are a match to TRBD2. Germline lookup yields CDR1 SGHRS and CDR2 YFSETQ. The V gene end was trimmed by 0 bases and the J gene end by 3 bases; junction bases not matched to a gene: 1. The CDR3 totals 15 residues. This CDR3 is CASSLEREGTDTQYF. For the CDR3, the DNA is TGCGCCAGCAGCTTGGAGCGGGAGGGGACAGATACGCAGTATTTT.

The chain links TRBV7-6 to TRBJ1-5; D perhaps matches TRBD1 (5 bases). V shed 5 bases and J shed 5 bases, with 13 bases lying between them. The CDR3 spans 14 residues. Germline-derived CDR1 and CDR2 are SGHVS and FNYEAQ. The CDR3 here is CASSPHGRDQPQHF. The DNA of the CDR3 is TGTGCCAGCAGCCCACACGGCAGGGATCAGCCCCAGCATTTT.

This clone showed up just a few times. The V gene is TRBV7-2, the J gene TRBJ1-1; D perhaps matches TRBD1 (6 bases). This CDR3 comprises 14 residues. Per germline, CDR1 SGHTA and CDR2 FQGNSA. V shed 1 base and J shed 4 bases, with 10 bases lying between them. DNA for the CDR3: TGTGCCAGCAGCTTAGTTGGGGGCAGCACTGAAGCTTTCTTT. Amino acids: CASSLVGGSTEAFF.

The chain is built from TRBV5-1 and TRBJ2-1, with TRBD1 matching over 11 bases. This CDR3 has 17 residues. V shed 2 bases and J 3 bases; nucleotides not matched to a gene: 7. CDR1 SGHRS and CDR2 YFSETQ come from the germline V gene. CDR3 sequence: CASSFKGQGANYNEQFF. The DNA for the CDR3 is TGCGCCAGCAGCTTCAAAGGACAGGGGGCGAACTACAATGAGCAGTTCTTC.

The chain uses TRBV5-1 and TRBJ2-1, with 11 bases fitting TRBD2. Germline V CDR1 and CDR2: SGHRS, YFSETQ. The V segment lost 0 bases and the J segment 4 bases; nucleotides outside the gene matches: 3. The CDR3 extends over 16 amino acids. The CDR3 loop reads CASSLVTSGTYNEQFF. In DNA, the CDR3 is TGCGCCAGCAGCTTGGTGACTAGCGGGACTTACAATGAGCAGTTCTTC.

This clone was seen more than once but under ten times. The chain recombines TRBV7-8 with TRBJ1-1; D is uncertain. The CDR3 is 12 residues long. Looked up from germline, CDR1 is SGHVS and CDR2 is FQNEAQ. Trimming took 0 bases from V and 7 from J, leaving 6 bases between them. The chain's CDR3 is CASSLASGEAFF. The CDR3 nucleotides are TGTGCCAGCAGCTTAGCGTCCGGTGAAGCTTTCTTT.

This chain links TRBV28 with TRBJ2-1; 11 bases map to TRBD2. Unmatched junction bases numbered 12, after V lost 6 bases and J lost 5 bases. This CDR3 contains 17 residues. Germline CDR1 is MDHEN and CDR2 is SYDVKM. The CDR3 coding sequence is TGTGCCAGCAGCTTCACAACTAGCGGGGGACTTAACAATGAGCAGTTCTTC. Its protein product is CASSFTTSGGLNNEQFF.

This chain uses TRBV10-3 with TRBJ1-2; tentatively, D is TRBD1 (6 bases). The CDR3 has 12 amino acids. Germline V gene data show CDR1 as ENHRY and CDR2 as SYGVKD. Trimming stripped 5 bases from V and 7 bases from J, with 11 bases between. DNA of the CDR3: TGTGCCATCAGTCCTACAGGGACTGGCTACACCTTC. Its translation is CAISPTGTGYTF.

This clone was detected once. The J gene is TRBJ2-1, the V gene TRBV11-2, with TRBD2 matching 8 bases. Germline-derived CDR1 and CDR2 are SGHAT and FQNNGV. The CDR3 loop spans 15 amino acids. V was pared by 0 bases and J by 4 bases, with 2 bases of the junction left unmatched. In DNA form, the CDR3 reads TGTGCCAGCAGCTTAGATCCGGGAGGGTACAATGAGCAGTTCTTC. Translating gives CASSLDPGGYNEQFF.

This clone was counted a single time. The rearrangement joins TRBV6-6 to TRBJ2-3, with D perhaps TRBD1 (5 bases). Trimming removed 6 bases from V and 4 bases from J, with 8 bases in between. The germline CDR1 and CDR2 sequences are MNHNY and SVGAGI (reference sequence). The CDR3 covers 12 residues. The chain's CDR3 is CASRGPSDTQYF. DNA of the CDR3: TGTGCCAGCAGGGGGCCATCAGATACGCAGTATTTT.

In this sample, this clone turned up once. This chain's CDR3 is CASSQEWGAYNSPLHF. In DNA form, the CDR3 reads TGCGCCAGCAGCCAAGAGTGGGGGGCCTATAATTCACCCCTCCACTTT. The chain is built from TRBV4-1 and TRBJ1-6, with D possibly matching TRBD1 (5 bases). CDR3 size: 16 residues. Looked up from germline, CDR1 is MGHRA and CDR2 is YSYEKL. V was shortened by 0 bases and J by 2 bases, with 8 bases between the two germline ends.

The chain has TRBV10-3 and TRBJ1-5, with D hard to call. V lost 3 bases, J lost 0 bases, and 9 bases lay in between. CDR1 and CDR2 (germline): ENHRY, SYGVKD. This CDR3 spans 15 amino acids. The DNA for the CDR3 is TGTGCCATCAGTGATGGACTGGATAGCAATCAGCCCCAGCATTTT. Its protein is CAISDGLDSNQPQHF.

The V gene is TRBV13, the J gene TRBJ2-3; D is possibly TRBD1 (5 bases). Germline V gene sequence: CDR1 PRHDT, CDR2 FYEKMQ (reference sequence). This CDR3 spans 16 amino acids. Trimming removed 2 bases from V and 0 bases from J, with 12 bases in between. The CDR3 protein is CASSLWQGASTDTQYF. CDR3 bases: TGTGCCAGCAGCTTATGGCAGGGTGCTAGCACAGATACGCAGTATTTT.

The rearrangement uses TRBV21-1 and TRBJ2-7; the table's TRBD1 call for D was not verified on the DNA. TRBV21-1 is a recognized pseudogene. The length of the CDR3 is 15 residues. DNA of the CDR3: TGTGCCAGCAGCAAAGAAGGGACATTACTCTACGAGCAGTACTTC. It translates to CASSKEGTLLYEQYF.

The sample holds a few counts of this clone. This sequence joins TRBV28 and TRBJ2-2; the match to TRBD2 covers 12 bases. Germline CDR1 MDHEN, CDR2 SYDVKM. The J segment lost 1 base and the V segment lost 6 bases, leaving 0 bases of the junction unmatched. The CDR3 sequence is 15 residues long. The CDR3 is CASRTSGRNTGELFF. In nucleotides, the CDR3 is TGTGCCAGCAGGACTAGCGGGAGGAACACCGGGGAGCTGTTTTTT.

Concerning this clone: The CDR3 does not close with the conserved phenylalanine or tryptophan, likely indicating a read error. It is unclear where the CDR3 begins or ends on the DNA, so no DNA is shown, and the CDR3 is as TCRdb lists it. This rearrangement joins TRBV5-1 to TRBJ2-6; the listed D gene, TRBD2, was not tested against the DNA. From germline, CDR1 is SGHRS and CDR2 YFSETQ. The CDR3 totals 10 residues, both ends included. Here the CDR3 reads CASSSPPGRP.

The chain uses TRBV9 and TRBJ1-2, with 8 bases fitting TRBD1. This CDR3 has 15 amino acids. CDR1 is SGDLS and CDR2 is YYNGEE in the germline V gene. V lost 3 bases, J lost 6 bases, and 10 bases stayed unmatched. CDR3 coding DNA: TGTGCCAGCAGCGCCCGGGACAGGTTAAGCCATGGCTACACCTTC. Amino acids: CASSARDRLSHGYTF.